The source of this TCR beta chain is a study of blood T cell repertoires in COVID-19. This CDR3 has 16 amino acids. From germline, CDR1 is SGHVS and CDR2 FQNEAQ. V was cut by 1 base and J by 2 bases, with 12 bases left in between. The repertoire was sequenced with immunoSEQ multiplex PCR; TCRdb's copy has only in-frame clones and lacks some. Counted here are about 140,000 clones, 75% to 90% occurring once; the ten biggest clones make up 3% to 3.5%. Input material: peripheral blood. The rearrangement uses TRBV7-8 and TRBJ2-1; no definite D call. This TCR was recovered from a woman aged 60-75 years with active COVID-19. The CDR3 DNA sequence: TGTGCCAGCAGCTTAGGATGGCTAGACCCCTACAATGAGCAGTTCTTC. Its translation: CASSLGWLDPYNEQFF.